Sequencing of this T cell receptor beta chain was carried out in a study of metastatic and nonmetastatic thyroid tumors. This clone came up a few times. With MiXCR, TCRdb called clones anew from the PCR reads. The data show 25,000 to 35,000 clones, about 32% seen once. The CDR3 spans 14 residues. V lost 3 bases and J lost 2; bases outside the gene matches: 4. Germline loops: CDR1 MNHNS, CDR2 SASEGT. No treatment of any kind had been given to any patient before thyroid surgery. This sequence was found in a female donor with papillary thyroid cancer or a benign thyroid nodule (not recorded which). Some clones in this sample may be carry-over from other donors' samples. Input material: blood. The chain joins TRBV6-1 to TRBJ2-7; TRBD1 matches at 7 bases. CDR3 DNA sequence: TGTGCCAGCAGTGACCCGGGACAGACCTACGAGCAGTACTTC. Residues: CASSDPGQTYEQYF.